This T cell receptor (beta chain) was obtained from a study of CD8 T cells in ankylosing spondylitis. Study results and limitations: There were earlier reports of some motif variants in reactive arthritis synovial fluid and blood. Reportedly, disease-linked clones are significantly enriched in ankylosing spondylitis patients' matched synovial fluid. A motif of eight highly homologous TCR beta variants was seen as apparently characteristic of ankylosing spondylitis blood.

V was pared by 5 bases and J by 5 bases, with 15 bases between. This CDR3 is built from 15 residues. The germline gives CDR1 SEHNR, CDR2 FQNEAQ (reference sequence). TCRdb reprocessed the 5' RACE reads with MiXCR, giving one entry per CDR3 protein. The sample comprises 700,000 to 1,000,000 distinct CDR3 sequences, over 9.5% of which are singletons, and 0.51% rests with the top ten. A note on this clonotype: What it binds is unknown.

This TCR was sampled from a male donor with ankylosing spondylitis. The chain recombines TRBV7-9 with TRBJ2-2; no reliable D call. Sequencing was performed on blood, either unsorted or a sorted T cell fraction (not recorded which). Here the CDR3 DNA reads TGTGCCAGCAGCCCCTCGACATACCCTACCGGGGAGCTGTTTTTT. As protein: CASSPSTYPTGELFF.